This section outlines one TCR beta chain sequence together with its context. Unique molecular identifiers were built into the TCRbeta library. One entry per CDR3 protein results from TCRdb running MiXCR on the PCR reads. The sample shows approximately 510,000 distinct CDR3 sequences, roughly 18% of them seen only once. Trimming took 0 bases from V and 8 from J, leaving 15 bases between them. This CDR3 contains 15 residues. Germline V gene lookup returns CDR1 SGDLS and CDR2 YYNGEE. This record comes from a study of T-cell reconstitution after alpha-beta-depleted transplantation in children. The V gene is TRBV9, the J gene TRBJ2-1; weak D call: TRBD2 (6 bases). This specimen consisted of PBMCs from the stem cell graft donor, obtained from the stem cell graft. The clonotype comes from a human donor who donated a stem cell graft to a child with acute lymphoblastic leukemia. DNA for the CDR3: TGTGCCAGCAGCGTAGGCGGGACCCACCGGGATGAGCAGTTCTTC. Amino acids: CASSVGGTHRDEQFF.